The source of this T cell receptor (beta chain) is a study of cytomegalovirus exposure and HLA in healthy donors. Study-wide results and limits: TCR beta sequences reportedly predicted the HLA-A and HLA-B alleles of most subjects accurately. Later analysis showed TCR association rates varying by HLA locus, highest for DRB1 and lowest for HLA-C.

Germline V gene lookup returns CDR1 SGHTA and CDR2 FQGNSA. The CDR3 runs 12 residues. Trimming removed 1 base at V and 6 bases at J, with 7 bases between. Notes on this clone: The antigen remains undetermined.

Primers included in the PCR were 60 Vbeta and 13 Jbeta primers. Assay: immunoSEQ multiplex PCR; the TCRdb copy retains only in-frame clones and omits some. The sample has roughly 110,000 clones, roughly 82% seen once. There were likely unrecorded immune exposures, though donors were nominally healthy when sampled. The chain combines TRBV7-2 with TRBJ2-7; D may match TRBD1 or TRBD2 (5 bases each). This TCR was recovered from a man over 45 in good health and CMV-seronegative. Sequenced sample: PBMCs. CDR3 bases: TGTGCCAGCAGCTTAGATGGGGGCGAGCAGTACGTC. This encodes CASSLDGGEQYV.